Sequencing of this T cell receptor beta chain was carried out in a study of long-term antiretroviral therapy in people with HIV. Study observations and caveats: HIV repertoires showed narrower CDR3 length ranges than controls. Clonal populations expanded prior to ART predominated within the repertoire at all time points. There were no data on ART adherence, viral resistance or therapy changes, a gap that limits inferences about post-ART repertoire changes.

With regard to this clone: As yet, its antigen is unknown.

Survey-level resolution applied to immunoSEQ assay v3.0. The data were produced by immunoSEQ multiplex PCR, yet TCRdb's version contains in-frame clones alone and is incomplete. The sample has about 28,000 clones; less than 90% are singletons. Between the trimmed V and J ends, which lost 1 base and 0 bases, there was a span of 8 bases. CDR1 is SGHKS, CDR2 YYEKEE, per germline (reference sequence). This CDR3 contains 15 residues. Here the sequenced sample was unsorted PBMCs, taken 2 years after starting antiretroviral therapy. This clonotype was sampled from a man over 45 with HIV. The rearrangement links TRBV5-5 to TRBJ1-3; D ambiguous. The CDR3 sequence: CASSLTYSSGNTIYF. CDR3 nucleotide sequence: TGTGCCAGCAGCTTGACGTACAGCTCTGGAAACACCATATATTTT.